This is a list of T cell receptor beta chains from one sample in a study of regulatory T cells in long-lasting Graves disease. TCRdb processed the multiplex PCR reads anew with MiXCR; each CDR3 protein has one entry. There are roughly 440,000 distinct CDR3 sequences in the sample; 16% occur only once, and 20% to 25% lies in the top ten. A further study also used this sample, focusing on T cells in Graves' hyperthyroidism and ophthalmopathy.

Specimen: peripheral blood mononuclear cells (PBMCs), collected at new diagnosis, from a patient treated with antithyroid drugs. The receptors were sampled from a woman between 18 and 30 years old with Graves disease. The CDR3 runs from the conserved cysteine through the conserved F or W. The order of the fields is D gene, J gene, clone size, V gene, CDR3 protein, CDR3 DNA. A D gene is named only where the DNA matches it firmly. Some rows mark clone size as missing; the rest say once, few, many or name a class of expanded clone.

>-|TRBJ2-7|-|TRBV9
CASSVADASDHEQYF
TGTGCCAGCAGCGTAGCCGACGCAAGCGACCACGAGCAGTACTTC
>-|TRBJ1-4|-|TRBV2
CACSPLLTLTNEKLFF
TGTGCCTGCAGCCCTTTGTTAACGCTGACTAATGAAAAACTGTTTTTT
>-|TRBJ2-2|many|TRBV7-2
CASSLAVLGGELFF
TGTGCCAGCAGCTTAGCAGTGTTGGGCGGGGAGCTGTTTTTT
>-|TRBJ2-7|many|TRBV29-1
CSVGTSYEQYF
TGCAGCGTTGGGACCTCCTACGAGCAGTACTTC
>-|TRBJ2-5|many|TRBV6-2/TRBV6-3
CASSYAKETQYF
TGTGCCAGCAGCTACGCAAAAGAGACCCAGTACTTC
>TRBD2|TRBJ2-1|many|TRBV28
CASSPGLAGNNEQFF
TGTGCCAGCAGCCCGGGACTAGCGGGAAACAATGAGCAGTTCTTC
>-|TRBJ1-5|-|TRBV4-1
CASSQVRGGNQPQHF
TGCGCCAGCAGCCAAGTAAGGGGGGGCAATCAGCCCCAGCATTTT
>-|TRBJ2-6|many|TRBV3-1
CASSQDPTGFGANVLTF
TGTGCCAGCAGCCAAGATCCAACAGGGTTTGGGGCCAACGTCCTGACTTTC
>-|TRBJ1-1|few|TRBV19
CAITDRTNTEAFF
TGTGCCATTACGGACCGAACGAACACTGAAGCTTTCTTT
>-|TRBJ1-2|many|TRBV6-2/TRBV6-3
CASSYGFGYTF
TGTGCCAGCAGTTACGGGTTTGGCTACACCTTC
>-|TRBJ2-1|many|TRBV19
CASSISGTNEQFF
TGTGCCAGTAGTATTTCGGGGACAAATGAGCAGTTCTTC
>-|TRBJ1-3|few|TRBV7-2
CASSKATVSGNTIYF
TGTGCCAGCAGCAAAGCGACAGTCTCTGGAAACACCATATATTTT
>-|TRBJ2-7|many|TRBV6-1
CASRTNKVQDYEQYF
TGTGCCAGCAGAACTAACAAGGTACAGGACTACGAGCAGTACTTC
>TRBD2|TRBJ2-5|-|TRBV7-2
CASSVGLAGQVTQYF
TGTGCCAGCAGCGTCGGACTAGCGGGACAGGTGACCCAGTACTTC
>-|TRBJ2-4|-|TRBV28
CASSLGGALQYF
TGTGCCAGCAGTTTAGGGGGCGCGTTACAGTACTTC
>-|TRBJ2-3|-|TRBV28
CASSGEVVTDTQYF
TGTGCCAGCAGCGGGGAGGTAGTGACAGATACGCAGTATTTT
>TRBD1|TRBJ2-2|many|TRBV28
CASRTGGNTGELFF
TGTGCCAGCAGGACAGGGGGCAACACCGGGGAGCTGTTTTTT
>TRBD1|TRBJ1-5|-|TRBV20-1
CSARELGQGTYQPQHF
TGCAGTGCTAGAGAGTTGGGACAGGGGACTTATCAGCCCCAGCATTTT
>TRBD1|TRBJ2-5|many|TRBV29-1
CSVVGRPGQDEETQYF
TGCAGCGTTGTCGGCCGACCGGGACAGGACGAAGAGACCCAGTACTTC
>TRBD2|TRBJ2-7|-|TRBV7-9
CASIEGSSGPYEQYF
TGTGCCAGCATCGAAGGGTCTAGCGGTCCCTACGAGCAGTACTTC
>-|TRBJ2-3|many|TRBV30
CAWSVDTQYF
TGTGCCTGGAGTGTAGATACGCAGTATTTT
>-|TRBJ2-7|few|TRBV27
CASSDYGDEQYF
TGTGCCAGCAGTGATTACGGGGACGAGCAGTACTTC
>TRBD2|TRBJ2-2|many|TRBV28
CASLFPWGGGSGKYTGELFF
TGTGCCAGCCTCTTCCCCTGGGGAGGGGGTAGCGGGAAATACACCGGGGAGCTGTTTTTT
>-|TRBJ1-1|-|TRBV6-1
CASSRDNVWGTEAFF
TGTGCCAGCAGTCGGGACAACGTTTGGGGCACTGAAGCTTTCTTT
>-|TRBJ2-3|many|TRBV7-3
CASSLYRPPDTQYF
TGTGCCAGCAGCTTATACAGGCCCCCGGATACGCAGTATTTT
>TRBD1|TRBJ2-1|-|TRBV19
CASSIGRGKYNEQFF
TGTGCCAGTAGTATAGGCAGGGGGAAATACAATGAGCAGTTCTTC
>-|TRBJ1-3|many|TRBV5-1
CASSLGNSGNTIYF
TGCGCCAGCAGCTTGGGCAACTCTGGAAACACCATATATTTT
>TRBD1|TRBJ2-1|many|TRBV5-5
CASSPVGTGLSSYNEQFF
TGTGCCAGCAGCCCGGTCGGGACAGGGCTATCCTCCTACAATGAGCAGTTCTTC
>-|TRBJ2-5|many|TRBV20-1
CSARDPTGPGTQYF
TGCAGTGCTAGAGACCCGACAGGTCCGGGGACCCAGTACTTC